These 21 T cell receptor beta chains were sequenced from one sample in a study of cytomegalovirus exposure and HLA in healthy donors. The repertoire was sequenced with immunoSEQ multiplex PCR; TCRdb's copy has only in-frame clones and lacks some. The data hold about 150,000 clones, with 85% to 90% observed a single time. Sequencing used PBMCs. Source of these receptors: a man aged 18 to 29 in good health and CMV-seronegative.

The chain joins TRBV19 to TRBJ2-7; perhaps TRBD1 as D (7 bases). This CDR3 has 12 amino acids. Germline assignment: CDR1 LNHDA and CDR2 SQIVND (reference sequence). The V end lost 10 bases, the J end lost 3 bases, and 13 bases lay between the germline ends. The CDR3 DNA reads as TGTGCCACGCGGGACAGTAGCTACGAGCAGTACGTC. Translated: CATRDSSYEQYV.

V gene TRBV28 combines with J gene TRBJ1-5, with D unresolved. The CDR3 totals 12 residues. CDR1 MDHEN and CDR2 SYDVKM come from the germline V gene. V was trimmed by 1 base and J by 6 bases, leaving 4 bases between them. The CDR3 DNA follows: TGTGCCAGCAGTTTATCCAGTCAGCCCCAGCATTTT. Its protein product is CASSLSSQPQHF.

The chain carries TRBV11-2 and TRBJ2-7; 9 bases agree with TRBD1. Germline CDR1 is SGHAT and CDR2 is FQNNGV. This CDR3 is built from 12 residues. Germline trimming cut 5 bases from V and 6 bases from J; bases unmatched to any gene: 2. The CDR3 is CASSPTGGEQYF. For the CDR3, the DNA is TGTGCCAGCAGCCCGACAGGGGGCGAGCAGTACTTC.

V is TRBV27 and J is TRBJ2-2, with TRBD1 matching over 8 bases. CDR1 and CDR2 from the germline V gene are MNHEY and SMNVEV (reference sequence). The CDR3 is made up of 15 amino acids. The ends lost 6 bases at V and 7 bases at J; junction bases unmatched: 10. The CDR3 nucleotides are TGTGCCAGCAGCCAAGACAGGGGATGGGACGGGGAGCTGTTTTTT. Translating gives CASSQDRGWDGELFF.

This chain uses TRBV6-5 with TRBJ1-6, with unresolved D. The CDR3 is 15 residues long. The germline V and J ends were trimmed by 4 bases and 4 bases, with 11 bases remaining between them. Germline loops: CDR1 MNHEY, CDR2 SVGAGI. In DNA form, the CDR3 reads TGTGCCAGCAGTTCCCTCGGTGTATATAATTCACCCCTCCACTTT. It specifies CASSSLGVYNSPLHF.

This chain connects TRBV5-1 to TRBJ1-4; TRBD1 aligns across 9 bases. V shed 4 bases and J 8 bases; nucleotides not matched to a gene: 6. CDR1 SGHRS and CDR2 YFSETQ come from the germline V gene. The CDR3 length is 14 residues. The CDR3 region is CASSGGQGREKLFF. Written as DNA, the CDR3 is TGCGCCAGCAGCGGGGGACAGGGTCGCGAAAAACTGTTTTTT.

The CDR3 spells CASYISAGGSQPQHF. CDR3 bases: TGTGCCAGCTACATTTCGGCAGGGGGCAGTCAGCCCCAGCATTTT. The chain uses TRBV28 and TRBJ1-5; 8 bases map to TRBD1. The CDR3 is made up of 15 amino acids. After removal of 8 bases from V and 6 bases from J, the junction contained 12 bases not matched to a gene. Germline values: CDR1 MDHEN, CDR2 SYDVKM.

This rearrangement joins TRBV6-5 to TRBJ2-1; D is unresolved. The CDR3 is made up of 13 amino acids. Trimming removed 6 bases at V and 0 bases at J, with 6 bases between. Looked up from germline, CDR1 is MNHEY and CDR2 is SVGAGI. The CDR3 region has the DNA TGTGCCAGCAGCCCCAGCTCCTACAATGAGCAGTTCTTC. This encodes CASSPSSYNEQFF.

The chain combines TRBV18 with TRBJ2-7; D is unresolved. Between the trimmed V and J ends, which lost 6 bases and 3 bases, there was a span of 6 bases. This CDR3 is 11 amino acids long. From germline, CDR1 is KGHSH and CDR2 LQKENI. The CDR3 bases are TGTGCCAGCTCTCAGAACTACGAGCAGTACGTC. It translates to CASSQNYEQYV.

J is TRBJ2-1 and V is TRBV5-6, with D unresolved. This CDR3 region has 13 residues. Looked up from germline, CDR1 is SGHDT and CDR2 is YYEEEE. V dropped 0 bases and J dropped 8 bases, with 9 bases sitting between them. In DNA form, the CDR3 reads TGTGCCAGCAGCTTGGAACAAACCGATGAGCAGTTCTTC. Translation gives CASSLEQTDEQFF.

The chain couples TRBV4-2 to TRBJ1-1, with D possibly matching TRBD1 (6 bases). The CDR3 runs to 15 residues. Trimming removed 2 bases from V and 0 bases from J, with 10 bases in between. Germline CDR1 is LGHNA and CDR2 is YNFKEQ. CDR3 DNA: TGTGCCAGCAGCCAAAATACAGGGATGAACACTGAAGCTTTCTTT. As protein: CASSQNTGMNTEAFF.

The chain recombines TRBV14 with TRBJ2-1, with 9 bases matching TRBD2. Trimming at V came to 3 bases and at J to 6 bases, leaving 12 bases not matched to a gene. Germline lookup yields CDR1 SGHDN and CDR2 FVKESK. This CDR3 is built from 17 residues. This chain's CDR3 is CASSHKEGGRGRNEQFF. The CDR3 nucleotides are TGTGCCAGCAGCCACAAGGAGGGCGGGAGGGGACGCAATGAGCAGTTCTTC.

This clone was detected only once. The chain couples TRBV6-6 to TRBJ2-2; D is uncertain. Trimming removed 5 bases at V and 4 bases at J, with 11 bases between. The CDR3 contains 14 residues. Germline-derived CDR1 and CDR2 are MNHNY and SVGAGI (reference sequence). The CDR3, as DNA: TGTGCCAGCAGTCCCGTGAGTGGCACCGGGGAGCTGTTTTTT. Protein sequence: CASSPVSGTGELFF.

This clone has only a few counts. The chain is built from TRBV11-2 and TRBJ1-2; perhaps TRBD1 as D (6 bases). CDR3 length equals 12 residues. Trimming took 6 bases from V and 6 from J, leaving 11 bases between them. CDR1 SGHAT and CDR2 FQNNGV come from the germline V gene. The CDR3 is CASRNRAHGYTF. The CDR3 DNA reads TGTGCCAGCAGAAACAGGGCTCATGGCTACACCTTC.

This clone appeared a few times. The chain combines TRBV28 with TRBJ1-5; TRBD1 agrees at 10 bases. CDR3 length equals 16 residues. With V trimmed by 4 bases and J by 2 bases, 5 bases remained unmatched. Germline CDR1 MDHEN, CDR2 SYDVKM. The CDR3 sequence is CASSSGQGMGNQPQHF. The CDR3 DNA reads TGTGCCAGCAGTTCGGGACAGGGGATGGGCAATCAGCCCCAGCATTTT.

This rearrangement joins TRBV19 to TRBJ1-2, with D maybe TRBD1 (6 bases). V lost 3 bases, J lost 6 bases, and 11 bases lay in between. The CDR3 runs to 13 residues. Germline V gene data show CDR1 as LNHDA and CDR2 as SQIVND (reference sequence). This CDR3 reads CASSIGTGNGYTF. DNA for the CDR3: TGTGCCAGTAGTATCGGAACAGGGAATGGCTACACCTTC. Complete variable domain (other parts from reference TRBV19 and TRBJ1-2): DGGITQSPKYLFRKEGQNVTLSCEQNLNHDAMYWYRQDPGQGLRLIYYSQIVNDFQKGDIAEGYSVSREKKESFPLTVTSAQKNPTAFYLCASSIGTGNGYTFGSGTRLTVV.

The CDR3 here is CSVEGAQGRWADTQYF. CDR3 bases: TGCAGCGTTGAAGGTGCCCAGGGGCGCTGGGCAGATACGCAGTATTTT. This chain joins TRBV29-1 and TRBJ2-3; D might be TRBD1 (6 bases). Trimming stripped 1 base from V and 4 bases from J, with 18 bases between. Germline CDR1 SQVTM, CDR2 ANQGSEA. This CDR3 is built from 16 residues.

The chain combines TRBV6-1 with TRBJ2-2; D uncertain. The CDR3 loop spans 13 amino acids. The V and J ends lost 6 bases and 7 bases respectively, with 12 bases between them. The germline CDR1 and CDR2 sequences are MNHNS and SASEGT. The CDR3 DNA follows: TGTGCCAGCAGCCTAACCTCTCTCGGGGAGCTGTTTTTT. Translating gives CASSLTSLGELFF.

V is TRBV27 and J is TRBJ2-3; 11 bases line up with TRBD2. V lost 7 bases, J lost 3 bases, and 6 bases stayed unmatched. The germline V gene encodes CDR1 MNHEY and CDR2 SMNVEV (reference sequence). CDR3 size: 15 residues. The CDR3 DNA is TGTGCCAGCACTTTTAGCGGGGGGGTAACAGATACGCAGTATTTT. It encodes CASTFSGGVTDTQYF.

The chain combines TRBV19 with TRBJ2-3; 11 bases are shared with TRBD1. Germline V lookup: CDR1 LNHDA, CDR2 SQIVND (reference sequence). The CDR3 covers 14 residues. Trimming at V came to 7 bases and at J to 5 bases, leaving 5 bases not matched to a gene. The CDR3 loop is CASTWTGGVDTQYF. The CDR3, as DNA: TGTGCCAGTACCTGGACAGGGGGCGTAGATACGCAGTATTTT. Full variable domain (rest looked up from reference TRBV19 and TRBJ2-3): DGGITQSPKYLFRKEGQNVTLSCEQNLNHDAMYWYRQDPGQGLRLIYYSQIVNDFQKGDIAEGYSVSREKKESFPLTVTSAQKNPTAFYLCASTWTGGVDTQYFGPGTRLTVL.

CDR3 DNA: TGTGCCAGCAGTCCAAACCGACAGGGGGGCAATCAGCCCCAGCATTTT. Encoded protein: CASSPNRQGGNQPQHF. The genes are TRBV6-6 and TRBJ1-5; 9 nucleotides agree with TRBD1. With 5 bases clipped from V and 2 bases from J, the junction kept 7 bases outside the gene matches. From germline, CDR1 is MNHNY and CDR2 SVGAGI (reference sequence). There are 16 residues in the CDR3.